These 8 T cell receptor beta chains were all obtained from the same sample, sequenced in a study of blood T cell repertoires in COVID-19. The repertoire was sequenced with immunoSEQ multiplex PCR; TCRdb's copy has only in-frame clones and lacks some. The sample has some 290,000 clones; around 90% are singletons. The sequenced sample consisted of PBMCs or T cells enriched from blood (not recorded which). These receptors all come from a woman aged 35 to 49 with acute COVID-19.

This sequence joins TRBV25-1 and TRBJ1-6; D may be TRBD1 (5 bases). Germline CDR1 is MGHDK and CDR2 is SYGVNS. V lost 3 bases, J lost 10 bases, and 16 bases lay in between. This CDR3 is built from 15 residues. CDR3 sequence (DNA): TGTGCCAGCAGTGATTCCCAGGGTGAGAGCTCACCCCTCCACTTT. It translates to CASSDSQGESSPLHF.

The chain combines TRBV3-1 (or the pseudogene TRBV3-2) with TRBJ2-3, with 7 positions matching TRBD2. Losses at the gene ends were 4 bases for V and 4 bases for J; bases not matched to a gene: 11. CDR1 LGHDT and CDR2 YNNKEL come from the germline V gene (reference sequence). The CDR3 spans 16 residues. The chain's CDR3 is CASSRQLGGSADTQYF. The DNA of the CDR3 is TGTGCCAGCAGCCGGCAGTTGGGGGGGAGTGCAGATACGCAGTATTTT.

The chain uses TRBV6-2 or TRBV6-3 and TRBJ2-7, with D maybe TRBD1 (5 bases). The CDR3 sequence is 13 residues long. The V and J ends lost 0 bases and 3 bases respectively, with 6 bases between them. Germline loops: CDR1 MNHEY, CDR2 SVGEGT. The CDR3, as DNA: TGTGCCAGCAGTTACTCGACAGTCTACGAGCAGTACTTC. This gives the protein CASSYSTVYEQYF.

The DNA of the CDR3 is TGTGCCAGTAGTATCAGGGGTCGAGAAAAACTGTTTTTT. It specifies CASSIRGREKLFF. This rearrangement joins TRBV19 to TRBJ1-4, with D possibly matching TRBD1 (6 bases). From germline, CDR1 is LNHDA and CDR2 SQIVND (reference sequence). The CDR3 sequence is 13 residues long. The germline V and J ends were trimmed by 3 bases and 8 bases, with 10 bases remaining between them.

J is TRBJ2-1 and V is TRBV7-9, with 8 positions matching TRBD2. After removal of 5 bases from V and 4 bases from J, the junction contained 10 bases not matched to a gene. CDR3 size: 16 residues. Germline CDR1 is SEHNR and CDR2 is FQNEAQ (reference sequence). In nucleotides, the CDR3 is TGTGCCAGCAGCCGGGCCGCTCAGCGGGAGTACAATGAGCAGTTCTTC. The encoded protein is CASSRAAQREYNEQFF.

The chain carries TRBV5-1 and TRBJ2-1; TRBD1 matches 9 bases. With 3 bases clipped from V and 4 bases from J, the junction kept 5 bases outside the gene matches. Germline V lookup: CDR1 SGHRS, CDR2 YFSETQ. The CDR3 consists of 15 residues. The chain's CDR3 is CASSSPGTGYNEQFF. The CDR3 nucleotides read TGCGCCAGCAGCTCCCCCGGGACAGGGTACAATGAGCAGTTCTTC.

The V call is TRBV3-1 (or the pseudogene TRBV3-2), the J call TRBJ1-4; perhaps TRBD1 as D (5 bases). CDR1 is LGHDT and CDR2 is YNNKEL in the germline V gene (reference sequence). The CDR3 is 16 amino acids. Between the trimmed V and J ends, which lost 2 bases and 4 bases, there was a span of 14 bases. CDR3 protein: CASSQIGVQSNEKLFF. The CDR3 nucleotides are TGTGCCAGCAGCCAAATAGGGGTACAGAGTAATGAAAAACTGTTTTTT.

This chain links TRBV27 with TRBJ2-1; a possible D gene is TRBD2 (5 bases). Trimming took 3 bases from V and 9 from J, leaving 18 bases between them. This CDR3 has 15 residues. Germline V gives CDR1 MNHEY, CDR2 SMNVEV (reference sequence). CDR3 amino acids: CASSLGWESSGEQFF. Here the CDR3 DNA reads TGTGCCAGCAGTTTGGGGTGGGAGTCGAGCGGTGAGCAGTTCTTC.